Listed here are 14 T cell receptor beta chains from one sample, sequenced in a study. TCRdb analysed the RT-PCR reads with MiXCR anew, one entry per CDR3 protein. The table has about 680,000 distinct CDR3 sequences, 14% seen once; the top ten hold about 3.9%. Sequences were obtained from memory CD4+ T cells from blood. These receptor sequences come from a female donor in good health, serving as a healthy control.

A few counts support this clonotype. CDR3 loop: CATSRDQGRGSPLHF. CDR3 DNA sequence: TGTGCCACCAGCAGAGATCAGGGAAGAGGCTCACCCCTCCACTTT. This chain uses TRBV15 with TRBJ1-6; D perhaps matches TRBD1 (5 bases). V lost 0 bases and J lost 10, with 13 bases in between. Germline V gene sequence: CDR1 LNHNV, CDR2 YYDKDF (reference sequence). The CDR3 totals 15 residues.

This clonotype was seen repeatedly, ten times or more. CDR3 sequence (DNA): TGTGCCATCAGTGAGTCGGGGGGAGGCAGCACTGAAGCTTTCTTT. Its translation is CAISESGGGSTEAFF. The chain recombines TRBV10-3 with TRBJ1-1; tentatively, D is TRBD1 (5 bases). The germline V gene has CDR1 ENHRY and CDR2 SYGVKD. This CDR3 is built from 15 residues. V lost 0 bases, J lost 4 bases, and 12 bases lay in between.

This clonotype has ten or more counts. The rearrangement uses TRBV10-3 and TRBJ2-5; a weak D match, TRBD1 (5 bases). Trimming cost V 0 bases and J 5 bases, with 10 bases left between them. The CDR3 spans 14 residues. CDR1 and CDR2 (germline): ENHRY, SYGVKD. The CDR3 loop reads CAISESGVLETQYF. In DNA form, the CDR3 reads TGTGCCATCAGTGAGTCAGGGGTCTTGGAGACCCAGTACTTC.

Many counts were recorded for this clonotype. V and J are TRBV10-3 and TRBJ1-1, with D hard to call. The CDR3 contains 13 residues. The germline V and J ends were trimmed by 0 bases and 11 bases, with 13 bases remaining between them. Looked up from germline, CDR1 is ENHRY and CDR2 is SYGVKD. CDR3 sequence (DNA): TGTGCCATCAGTGAGTCTCGCGAGGGTGAGGCTTTCTTT. Residues: CAISESREGEAFF.

This clonotype was seen many times. The chain recombines TRBV20-1 with TRBJ2-3; the match to TRBD2 covers 10 bases. V lost 7 bases and J lost 4; bases outside the gene matches: 14. Germline lookup yields CDR1 DFQATT and CDR2 SNEGSKA (reference sequence). This CDR3 contains 16 residues. The CDR3 loop reads CSVVAPSGSGADTQYF. The CDR3 coding sequence is TGCAGTGTCGTAGCCCCTAGCGGGAGCGGCGCAGATACGCAGTATTTT.

CDR3 region: CASSQGTGVKQFF. The CDR3, as DNA: TGCGCCAGCAGCCAAGGGACAGGGGTAAAGCAGTTCTTC. The rearrangement joins TRBV4-3 to TRBJ2-1; TRBD1 aligns across 9 bases. Looked up from germline, CDR1 is LGHNA and CDR2 is YSLEER. The CDR3 consists of 13 residues. J was trimmed by 11 bases and V by 1 base; bases with no gene match: 3.

This clonotype showed up many times. This chain joins TRBV20-1 and TRBJ2-1, with D perhaps matching TRBD2 (5 bases). This CDR3 comprises 15 residues. V lost 4 bases, J lost 3 bases, and 16 bases lay in between. Germline V gene lookup returns CDR1 DFQATT and CDR2 SNEGSKA (reference sequence). The CDR3 DNA reads as TGCAGTGCTACCGAGCGCTCCGGGAACTACAATGAGCAGTTCTTC. Amino acid sequence: CSATERSGNYNEQFF.

The chain couples TRBV20-1 to TRBJ1-5, with TRBD1 matching 8 bases. Germline CDR1 and CDR2: DFQATT and SNEGSKA (reference sequence). The J segment lost 7 bases and the V segment lost 5 bases, leaving 10 bases of the junction unmatched. The CDR3 length is 14 residues. CDR3 residues: CSASPDRADQPQHF. CDR3 coding DNA: TGCAGTGCTTCTCCGGACAGGGCTGACCAGCCCCAGCATTTT.

V usage is TRBV15 and J usage is TRBJ2-1, with D perhaps TRBD1 (6 bases). CDR1 is LNHNV, CDR2 YYDKDF, per germline (reference sequence). V lost 5 bases and J lost 6, with 11 bases in between. The CDR3 has 13 amino acids. CDR3 in DNA: TGTGCCACCAGCCCGGGACACATCAATGAGCAGTTCTTC. It codes for CATSPGHINEQFF.

The sample holds a few counts of this clonotype. V gene TRBV14 combines with J gene TRBJ1-1; no clear D. The CDR3 has 11 residues. Germline V gives CDR1 SGHDN, CDR2 FVKESK. Trimming stripped 0 bases from V and 7 bases from J, with 3 bases between. Written as DNA, the CDR3 is TGTGCCAGCAGCCAAGAGTATGAAGCTTTCTTT. Protein product: CASSQEYEAFF.

This chain connects TRBV24-1 to TRBJ2-3; TRBD2 matches at 9 bases. The germline V gene has CDR1 KGHDR and CDR2 SFDVKD. The CDR3 is made up of 15 amino acids. V shed 8 bases, J shed 0 bases, and the junction held 5 bases outside the gene matches. Here the CDR3 reads CATKRLAASTDTQYF. DNA for the CDR3: TGTGCCACCAAAAGACTAGCGGCTAGCACAGATACGCAGTATTTT.

J is TRBJ2-1 and V is TRBV9, with 7 bases that match TRBD2. In germline, CDR1 is SGDLS, CDR2 YYNGEE. The CDR3 has 15 residues. V shed 5 bases, J shed 9 bases, and the junction held 14 bases outside the gene matches. The CDR3 DNA is TGTGCCAGCAGGGCGACTAGCAGGAGCCATGGTGAGCAGTTCTTC. Translated, it gives CASRATSRSHGEQFF.

This clonotype was recorded many times. The chain combines TRBV4-2 with TRBJ2-1; D is possibly TRBD1 (7 bases). The germline gives CDR1 LGHNA, CDR2 YNFKEQ. The CDR3 totals 16 residues. V lost 1 base, J lost 4 bases, and 14 bases lay in between. The CDR3 here is CASSQAGGQGYNEQFF. The CDR3 DNA is TGTGCCAGCAGCCAAGCAGGGGGGCAGGGGTACAATGAGCAGTTCTTC.

This clonotype occurred a few times. The gene calls are TRBV7-9 and TRBJ1-4; 8 nucleotides align to TRBD1. Germline CDR1 and CDR2: SEHNR and FQNEAQ (reference sequence). This CDR3 spans 16 amino acids. Trimming took 1 base from V and 7 from J; bases not matched to a gene: 8. CDR3 in amino acids: CASSLGSGGASEKLFF. The CDR3 bases are TGTGCCAGCAGCTTAGGATCAGGGGGCGCATCTGAAAAACTGTTTTTT.